Listed below are T cell receptor beta chains from one sample, sequenced in a study of response to subunit inactivated influenza vaccine. TCRdb reprocessed the RT-PCR reads via MiXCR and lists one record per CDR3 protein. The sample lists more than 600,000 distinct CDR3 sequences; around a sixth were seen once. Sequences were derived from PBMCs from blood, sampled 4 to 6 days after vaccination. The origin of the receptors is a man between 45 and 60 years old who received an inactivated influenza vaccine. CDR3s include the opening cysteine and the closing phenylalanine or tryptophan. The D gene is left open where the match is weak. Some rows have no size entry. The others give once, few or many, or a class for an expanded clone.

CDR3 protein,CDR3 DNA,V gene,J gene,clone size,D gene
CASSGWGQGVNYGYTF,TGTGCCAGCAGCGGCTGGGGACAGGGAGTTAACTATGGCTACACCTTC,TRBV5-8,TRBJ1-2,few,TRBD1
CSASRSAARVGNEQFF,TGCAGTGCTAGTCGCTCAGCGGCGCGCGTTGGGAATGAGCAGTTCTTC,TRBV20-1,TRBJ2-1,NA,NA
CSVALTANTGELFF,TGCAGCGTTGCGCTGACGGCGAACACCGGGGAGCTGTTTTTT,TRBV29-1,TRBJ2-2,many,NA
CATSREYGLYEQYF,TGTGCCACCAGCAGAGAATACGGACTCTACGAGCAGTACTTC,TRBV15,TRBJ2-7,few,NA
CASSLRGGGEYEQYF,TGTGCCAGCAGCCTGAGGGGCGGGGGAGAGTACGAGCAGTACTTC,TRBV7-2,TRBJ2-7,NA,TRBD2
CSAFNNEQFF,TGCAGTGCCTTCAACAATGAGCAGTTCTTC,TRBV20-1,TRBJ2-1,NA,NA
CASSLVTSGSKETQYF,TGTGCCAGCAGCTTGGTGACTAGCGGAAGTAAAGAGACCCAGTACTTC,TRBV5-6,TRBJ2-5,few,TRBD2
CASSLGSGALGYTF,TGTGCCAGCAGTTTGGGGTCGGGGGCGCTTGGCTACACCTTC,TRBV28,TRBJ1-2,NA,NA
CASSLPRYNEQFF,TGTGCCAGCAGCTTGCCTCGGTACAATGAGCAGTTCTTC,TRBV5-6,TRBJ2-1,many,NA
CSAINSRTEENSPLHF,TGCAGTGCTATAAACAGCCGGACAGAAGAGAATTCACCCCTCCACTTT,TRBV20-1,TRBJ1-6,NA,NA
CASSLELGSDTGELFF,TGCGCCAGCAGCCTTGAGTTAGGGTCGGACACCGGGGAGCTGTTTTTT,TRBV4-3,TRBJ2-2,many,NA